The 23 T cell receptor beta chains below were found in one sample sequenced in a study of T cell responses to AZD1222 COVID-19 vaccine. Only in-frame clones appear in the TCRdb table, and some are missing; sequencing was by immunoSEQ multiplex PCR. The table has approximately 200,000 clones, just over 90% seen once. Specimen: peripheral blood, collected 28 days after the second AZD1222 dose. The receptors were gathered from an adult who received the AZD1222 COVID-19 vaccine.

The chain joins TRBV19 to TRBJ1-6; D possibly corresponds to TRBD1 (6 bases). This CDR3 has 14 residues. The V end lost 5 bases, the J end lost 5 bases, and 10 bases lay between the germline ends. Germline assignment: CDR1 LNHDA and CDR2 SQIVND (reference sequence). As DNA, the CDR3 is TGTGCCAGTAGTGTTCGGACAGATAATTCACCCCTCCACTTT. Translation: CASSVRTDNSPLHF.

The gene calls are TRBV7-2 and TRBJ2-1, with TRBD2 matching over 11 bases. In germline, CDR1 is SGHTA, CDR2 FQGNSA. This CDR3 has 16 residues. J lost 7 bases, V lost 4 bases, and 9 bases had no gene match. CDR3 region: CASSSYTSGRINEQFF. CDR3 in DNA: TGTGCCAGCAGCTCGTATACTAGCGGGAGAATTAATGAGCAGTTCTTC.

The chain employs TRBV7-2 and TRBJ2-7; a possible D gene is TRBD2 (5 bases). This CDR3 has 13 residues. Germline V gene lookup returns CDR1 SGHTA and CDR2 FQGNSA. The V end lost 3 bases, the J end lost 1 base, and 7 bases lay between the germline ends. The CDR3 DNA reads TGTGCCAGCAGCTTTACGGGGTCCTACGAGCAGTACTTC. Protein product: CASSFTGSYEQYF.

This rearrangement joins TRBV30 to TRBJ1-6; the D gene is possibly TRBD1 (6 bases). Trimming removed 3 bases at V and 0 bases at J, with 15 bases between. The CDR3 contains 17 residues. The germline V gene has CDR1 GTSNPN and CDR2 SVGIG (reference sequence). The DNA for the CDR3 is TGTGCCTGGAGCCCGGGACATCGGAGCTCCTATAATTCACCCCTCCACTTT. Amino acid sequence: CAWSPGHRSSYNSPLHF.

This clone was recorded only once. The chain is built from TRBV5-1 and TRBJ1-2, with D perhaps TRBD1 (6 bases). The germline V gene encodes CDR1 SGHRS and CDR2 YFSETQ. V was cut by 7 bases and J by 10 bases, with 23 bases left in between. The CDR3 has 14 residues. The CDR3 nucleotides are TGCGCCAGCGCCTCACCGGGGGCTCGCCTAGACTACACCTTC. Translation: CASASPGARLDYTF.

The chain has TRBV7-2 and TRBJ1-1; D not resolved. The CDR3 is 13 amino acids. The germline CDR1 and CDR2 sequences are SGHTA and FQGNSA. V was cut by 1 base and J by 2 bases, with 5 bases left in between. Written as DNA, the CDR3 is TGTGCCAGCAGCTTAGTACAAAACACTGAAGCTTTCTTT. Translated, it gives CASSLVQNTEAFF.

This clone was recorded only once. This chain joins TRBV11-1 and TRBJ2-5; D unclear. CDR3 size: 11 residues. Germline loops: CDR1 SGHAT, CDR2 FQDESV (reference sequence). The V end was cut by 2 bases, the J end by 2 bases, with 0 bases between. DNA for the CDR3: TGTGCCAGCAGCTTACAAGAGACCCAGTACTTC. Translated: CASSLQETQYF. Using reference TRBV11-1 and TRBJ2-5 for the parts outside the CDR3, the full variable domain is EAEVAQSPRYKITEKSQAVAFWCDPISGHATLYWYRQILGQGPELLVQFQDESVVDDSQLPKDRFSAERLKGVDSTLKIQPAELGDSAMYLCASSLQETQYFGPGTRLLVL.

The V call is TRBV9, the J call TRBJ2-2; 8 bases align to TRBD1. J gave up 0 bases and V 6 bases, and 7 bases lay outside the gene matches. The CDR3 consists of 16 residues. The germline V gene has CDR1 SGDLS and CDR2 YYNGEE. The CDR3 region has the DNA TGTGCCAGCACCACCCCAGGGGGCTCGAACACCGGGGAGCTGTTTTTT. The encoded protein is CASTTPGGSNTGELFF.

The chain carries TRBV7-9 and TRBJ1-2, with D unclear. Trimming removed 4 bases from V and 8 bases from J, with 11 bases in between. The CDR3 is 12 residues long. Germline V gives CDR1 SEHNR, CDR2 FQNEAQ (reference sequence). The CDR3 loop reads CASSSYSEGYTF. CDR3 coding DNA: TGTGCCAGCAGCTCATACTCGGAGGGCTACACCTTC.

The rearrangement uses TRBV11-2 and TRBJ2-1, with D possibly matching TRBD2 (6 bases). The CDR3 is 15 amino acids. Germline V lookup: CDR1 SGHAT, CDR2 FQNNGV. V was trimmed by 5 bases and J by 6 bases, leaving 17 bases between them. CDR3 sequence: CASSPPRGLTNEQFF. The CDR3 DNA reads TGTGCCAGCAGCCCGCCCCGCGGACTAACCAATGAGCAGTTCTTC.

This rearrangement joins TRBV28 to TRBJ1-2; D is unclear. The V gene lost 4 bases and the J gene lost 4 bases, with 10 bases spanning the gap. From germline, CDR1 is MDHEN and CDR2 SYDVKM. The CDR3 totals 13 residues. The CDR3: CASSSDRIYGYTF. CDR3 bases: TGTGCCAGCAGTTCAGACCGAATCTATGGCTACACCTTC.

This chain uses TRBV12-3 or TRBV12-4 with TRBJ1-3, with no clear D. The CDR3 runs to 13 residues. V lost 6 bases to trimming and J lost 4 bases, with 10 bases between them. This CDR3 reads CASSSRDGNTIYF. The DNA for the CDR3 is TGTGCCAGCAGCTCAAGAGACGGAAACACCATATATTTT.

J is TRBJ1-3 and V is TRBV28; 7 bases map to TRBD1. The CDR3 has 15 residues. V was pared by 6 bases and J by 4 bases, with 9 bases of the junction left unmatched. The germline CDR1 and CDR2 sequences are MDHEN and SYDVKM. The CDR3, as DNA: TGTGCCAGCAGCTCAGGGGGGCTACGAGGAAACACCATATATTTT. This sequence encodes CASSSGGLRGNTIYF. Drawing the rest from reference TRBV28 and TRBJ1-3, the complete variable domain is DVKVTQSSRYLVKRTGEKVFLECVQDMDHENMFWYRQDPGLGLRLIYFSYDVKMKEKGDIPEGYSVSREKKERFSLILESASTNQTSMYLCASSSGGLRGNTIYFGEGSWLTVV.

This sequence joins TRBV5-1 and TRBJ2-3, with D tentatively TRBD2 (6 bases). This CDR3 comprises 13 residues. V gave up 5 bases and J gave up 2 bases, with 9 bases separating them. Germline lookup yields CDR1 SGHRS and CDR2 YFSETQ. CDR3 in DNA: TGCGCCAGCAGAAGGGACTTCACAGATACGCAGTATTTT. It encodes CASRRDFTDTQYF.

V gene TRBV28 combines with J gene TRBJ1-2; TRBD1 matches at 10 bases. Trimming at V came to 5 bases and at J to 4 bases, leaving 4 bases not matched to a gene. Germline CDR1 reads MDHEN; CDR2 reads SYDVKM. The CDR3 sequence is 14 residues long. The CDR3 is CASSPTGGAYGYTF. The CDR3 DNA is TGTGCCAGCAGTCCGACAGGGGGCGCCTATGGCTACACCTTC.

The genes are TRBV27 and TRBJ2-5, with 11 bases fitting TRBD1. J lost 5 bases, V lost 7 bases, and 12 bases had no gene match. This CDR3 has 16 amino acids. In germline, CDR1 is MNHEY, CDR2 SMNVEV (reference sequence). DNA for the CDR3: TGTGCCAGCACCAGGACAGGGGGCCAATGGGGGGAGACCCAGTACTTC. Residues: CASTRTGGQWGETQYF.

This chain links TRBV5-5 with TRBJ2-3; no reliable D call. Trimming shortened V by 5 bases and J by 4 bases, and 5 bases separated the two germline ends. The CDR3 totals 11 residues. Germline loops: CDR1 SGHKS, CDR2 YYEKEE (reference sequence). DNA of the CDR3: TGTGCCAGCAGTGGGGCAGATACGCAGTATTTT. Translated, it gives CASSGADTQYF.

The chain is built from TRBV20-1 and TRBJ1-4, with D uncertain. Trimming shortened V by 1 base and J by 8 bases, and 5 bases separated the two germline ends. The CDR3 is made up of 11 amino acids. Germline CDR1 DFQATT, CDR2 SNEGSKA (reference sequence). CDR3 region: CSARVLEKLFF. The CDR3 DNA follows: TGCAGTGCTAGAGTATTGGAAAAACTGTTTTTT.

The chain recombines TRBV30 with TRBJ2-7; unclear D gene. The CDR3 contains 10 residues. The V end was cut by 7 bases, the J end by 3 bases, with 7 bases between. In germline, CDR1 is GTSNPN, CDR2 SVGIG (reference sequence). The DNA of the CDR3 is TGTGCCTTGGGGTACTACGAGCAGTACTTC. It yields the protein CALGYYEQYF.

The rearrangement joins TRBV27 to TRBJ1-1; D call uncertain. This CDR3 comprises 13 residues. The germline V and J ends were trimmed by 3 bases and 7 bases, with 12 bases remaining between them. Germline CDR1 and CDR2: MNHEY and SMNVEV (reference sequence). The CDR3 spells CASSFSDDSEAFF. The DNA of the CDR3 is TGTGCCAGCAGTTTCTCGGATGATAGTGAAGCTTTCTTT.

This chain joins TRBV10-3 and TRBJ2-7; D ambiguous. This CDR3 is 13 amino acids long. V dropped 5 bases and J dropped 3 bases, with 11 bases sitting between them. Germline CDR1 and CDR2: ENHRY and SYGVKD. CDR3 residues: CAISKGIGYEQYF. The CDR3 coding sequence is TGTGCCATCAGTAAAGGAATAGGCTACGAGCAGTACTTC.

This chain links TRBV28 with TRBJ2-3; a possible D gene is TRBD2 (6 bases). From germline, CDR1 is MDHEN and CDR2 SYDVKM. V lost 3 bases and J lost 1, with 11 bases in between. This CDR3 spans 15 amino acids. The CDR3 spells CASSFAGTGTDTQYF. As DNA, the CDR3 is TGTGCCAGCAGTTTCGCCGGGACTGGCACAGATACGCAGTATTTT.

V gene TRBV9 combines with J gene TRBJ2-3, with D perhaps TRBD2 (5 bases). CDR3 length: 13 amino acids. Germline values: CDR1 SGDLS, CDR2 YYNGEE. V was pared by 4 bases and J by 6 bases, with 12 bases between. CDR3 bases: TGTGCCAGCAGCCCGCGCGGCGGGGATACGCAGTATTTT. It is translated as CASSPRGGDTQYF.